These T cell receptor beta chains were read from a single sample in a study of T cells in Graves' hyperthyroidism and ophthalmopathy. TCRdb processed the multiplex PCR reads anew with MiXCR; each CDR3 protein has one entry. The repertoire holds some 510,000 distinct CDR3 sequences, less than 25% seen once, with 26% in the top ten. The specimen sequenced was blood. The origin of the receptors is a young man with Graves' hyperthyroidism. The CDR3 runs from the conserved cysteine through the conserved F or W. The order of the fields is J gene, clone size, D gene, V gene, CDR3 DNA, CDR3 protein. The D gene is left open where the match is weak. Expanded clones get a size class; other rows say once, few or many, or leave the size out.

j_call: TRBJ2-7; clone_size: many; d_call: NA; v_call: TRBV29-1; cdr3_nt: TGCAGCGTAACAGCGATGAGCTCCTACGAGCAGTACTTC; cdr3_aa: CSVTAMSSYEQYF
j_call: TRBJ2-7; clone_size: NA; d_call: TRBD1; v_call: TRBV4-1; cdr3_nt: TGCGCCAGCAGCCAGACGACAGGGGTTTCCCACGAGCAGTACTTC; cdr3_aa: CASSQTTGVSHEQYF
j_call: TRBJ1-1; clone_size: many; d_call: TRBD1; v_call: TRBV5-1; cdr3_nt: TGCGCCAGCAGCTCGGTTATAGGGGGCAACACTGAAGCTTTCTTT; cdr3_aa: CASSSVIGGNTEAFF
j_call: TRBJ2-7; clone_size: NA; d_call: NA; v_call: TRBV2; cdr3_nt: TGTGCCAGCAGGTATGGCGCATACGAGCAGTACTTC; cdr3_aa: CASRYGAYEQYF
j_call: TRBJ2-5; clone_size: NA; d_call: NA; v_call: TRBV12-3/TRBV12-4; cdr3_nt: TGTGCCAGCAGCTCCTCGGCAGGGGGGCGGGGAACCCAGTACTTC; cdr3_aa: CASSSSAGGRGTQYF
j_call: TRBJ1-2; clone_size: many; d_call: NA; v_call: TRBV28; cdr3_nt: TGTGCCAGCAGTTCCGACAATAACTATGGCTACACCTTC; cdr3_aa: CASSSDNNYGYTF
j_call: TRBJ1-1; clone_size: NA; d_call: NA; v_call: TRBV12-3/TRBV12-4; cdr3_nt: TGTGCCAGCAGTTTATTAGGGAGGAGGGCTGAAGCTTTCTTT; cdr3_aa: CASSLLGRRAEAFF
j_call: TRBJ1-1; clone_size: many; d_call: NA; v_call: TRBV6-1; cdr3_nt: TGTGCCAGCACCCCCAGTTTGGGCGACACTGAAGCTTTCTTT; cdr3_aa: CASTPSLGDTEAFF
j_call: TRBJ2-2; clone_size: few; d_call: NA; v_call: TRBV19; cdr3_nt: TGTGCCAGTACCCGGGCCGGGACGGTGAGCACCGGGGAGCTGTTTTTT; cdr3_aa: CASTRAGTVSTGELFF
j_call: TRBJ1-1; clone_size: NA; d_call: TRBD1; v_call: TRBV27; cdr3_nt: TGTGCCAGCAGTTTATCGGGGGACAGGGCGACCACTGAAGCTTTCTTT; cdr3_aa: CASSLSGDRATTEAFF
j_call: TRBJ1-2; clone_size: many; d_call: NA; v_call: TRBV28; cdr3_nt: TGTGCCAGCAGTTTAGGCAGGTACTATGGCTACACCTTC; cdr3_aa: CASSLGRYYGYTF
j_call: TRBJ1-2; clone_size: many; d_call: NA; v_call: TRBV6-1; cdr3_nt: TGTGCCAGCAGTACCCGGGGGGCCCTCTATGGCTACACCTTC; cdr3_aa: CASSTRGALYGYTF
j_call: TRBJ2-2; clone_size: many; d_call: NA; v_call: TRBV5-1; cdr3_nt: TGCGCCAGCAGCTCGCCCGGCCGGCGGTCCCCGAACACCGGGGAGCTGTTTTTT; cdr3_aa: CASSSPGRRSPNTGELFF
j_call: TRBJ1-2; clone_size: many; d_call: NA; v_call: TRBV6-2/TRBV6-3; cdr3_nt: TGTGCCAGCAGCCACAGGAAGAGACAGGTGGTCAGCTACACCTTC; cdr3_aa: CASSHRKRQVVSYTF
j_call: TRBJ2-2; clone_size: few; d_call: NA; v_call: TRBV7-8; cdr3_nt: TGTGCCAGCAGCTTCGGTTCTGTGGGCACCGGGGAGCTGTTTTTT; cdr3_aa: CASSFGSVGTGELFF
j_call: TRBJ1-2; clone_size: few; d_call: NA; v_call: TRBV12-5; cdr3_nt: TGTGCTAGTGGTTTGGCCCCTAGTAACTATGGCTACACCTTC; cdr3_aa: CASGLAPSNYGYTF
j_call: TRBJ1-5; clone_size: many; d_call: NA; v_call: TRBV28; cdr3_nt: TGTGCCAACGCCCCGGTGGGGGGGCAGCCCCAGCATTTT; cdr3_aa: CANAPVGGQPQHF
j_call: TRBJ1-2; clone_size: many; d_call: NA; v_call: TRBV6-5; cdr3_nt: TGTGCCAGCAGTTACTCGAATGGGGCTTTCGGCTACACCTTC; cdr3_aa: CASSYSNGAFGYTF
j_call: TRBJ1-5; clone_size: NA; d_call: NA; v_call: TRBV24-1; cdr3_nt: TGTGCCACCAGTGACCTGGGGTCCGGACAGCCCCAGCATTTT; cdr3_aa: CATSDLGSGQPQHF
j_call: TRBJ2-2; clone_size: NA; d_call: TRBD1; v_call: TRBV4-1; cdr3_nt: TGCGCCAGCAGCCAAGGACAGGGGGCCATCGGGGAGCTGTTTTTT; cdr3_aa: CASSQGQGAIGELFF
j_call: TRBJ1-2; clone_size: many; d_call: NA; v_call: TRBV13; cdr3_nt: TGTGCCAGCAGCTACAGACGAACCGCTAACTATGGCTACACCTTC; cdr3_aa: CASSYRRTANYGYTF
j_call: TRBJ1-1; clone_size: many; d_call: NA; v_call: TRBV19; cdr3_nt: TGTGCCAGTTCGCAGGGGTTAGCCAGAAAAACTGAAGCTTTCTTT; cdr3_aa: CASSQGLARKTEAFF
j_call: TRBJ2-5; clone_size: NA; d_call: NA; v_call: TRBV12-3/TRBV12-4; cdr3_nt: TGTGCCAGCAGTCGGATTGCGGGGATTGGAGAGACCCAGTACTTC; cdr3_aa: CASSRIAGIGETQYF
j_call: TRBJ1-5; clone_size: few; d_call: NA; v_call: TRBV30; cdr3_nt: TGTGCCTGGACGGGGGGGGTAGGTCAGCCCCAGCATTTT; cdr3_aa: CAWTGGVGQPQHF
j_call: TRBJ2-2; clone_size: many; d_call: TRBD1; v_call: TRBV12-3/TRBV12-4; cdr3_nt: TGTGCCAGCAGTTGGGGACAGGTGAACACCGGGGAGCTGTTTTTT; cdr3_aa: CASSWGQVNTGELFF
j_call: TRBJ2-7; clone_size: NA; d_call: TRBD1; v_call: TRBV5-1; cdr3_nt: TGCGCCAGCAGCTTGGGACAGGGAGCTGCACTCGGGGTGCAGTACTTC; cdr3_aa: CASSLGQGAALGVQYF
j_call: TRBJ1-1; clone_size: many; d_call: NA; v_call: TRBV12-3/TRBV12-4; cdr3_nt: TGTGCCAGCACTAGAGCCGCCGAAGCTTTCTTT; cdr3_aa: CASTRAAEAFF
j_call: TRBJ2-7; clone_size: many; d_call: NA; v_call: TRBV2; cdr3_nt: TGTGCCAGCGGGGTCCTTCCCTACGAGCAGTACTTC; cdr3_aa: CASGVLPYEQYF
j_call: TRBJ2-7; clone_size: many; d_call: NA; v_call: TRBV28; cdr3_nt: TGTGCCAGCAGTCTCAGGGGTACCTACGAGCAGTACTTC; cdr3_aa: CASSLRGTYEQYF
j_call: TRBJ1-1; clone_size: many; d_call: NA; v_call: TRBV30; cdr3_nt: TGTGCCTGGATGAGCAGCGCAGGTGGAGCTTTCTTT; cdr3_aa: CAWMSSAGGAFF
j_call: TRBJ1-3; clone_size: many; d_call: NA; v_call: TRBV2; cdr3_nt: TGTGCCAGCAGATCAGGGGTAATGAGCTCTGGAAACACCATATATTTT; cdr3_aa: CASRSGVMSSGNTIYF
j_call: TRBJ2-7; clone_size: NA; d_call: TRBD2; v_call: TRBV20-1; cdr3_nt: TGCAGTGCTAGAGCAGGCCTAGCGGGAGGCGAGCAGTACTTC; cdr3_aa: CSARAGLAGGEQYF
j_call: TRBJ2-4; clone_size: many; d_call: NA; v_call: TRBV28; cdr3_nt: TGTGCCAGTAGACCAATTGCCAAAAACATTCAGTACTTC; cdr3_aa: CASRPIAKNIQYF
j_call: TRBJ2-5; clone_size: many; d_call: NA; v_call: TRBV6-2/TRBV6-3; cdr3_nt: TGTGCCAGCAGTGTTTCGTCCTATGCTCAAGAGACCCAGTACTTC; cdr3_aa: CASSVSSYAQETQYF
j_call: TRBJ1-1; clone_size: NA; d_call: NA; v_call: TRBV5-1; cdr3_nt: TGCTCCAGCACCCTCTCGGGGAACACTGAAGCTTTCTTT; cdr3_aa: CSSTLSGNTEAFF
j_call: TRBJ2-7; clone_size: NA; d_call: NA; v_call: TRBV20-1; cdr3_nt: TGCAGTGCTAGAGTCAGGGAAAAGATCTACGAGCAGTACTTC; cdr3_aa: CSARVREKIYEQYF
j_call: TRBJ1-6; clone_size: NA; d_call: TRBD1; v_call: TRBV30; cdr3_nt: TGTGCCTGGAGGGGGACAGGGATTCATAATTCACCCCTCCACTTT; cdr3_aa: CAWRGTGIHNSPLHF
j_call: TRBJ1-5; clone_size: many; d_call: NA; v_call: TRBV2; cdr3_nt: TGTGCCAGCAATAAGGGGGGTCAGCCCCAGCATTTT; cdr3_aa: CASNKGGQPQHF
j_call: TRBJ1-2; clone_size: few; d_call: NA; v_call: TRBV5-1; cdr3_nt: TGCGCCAGCAGCTTGGTACACGGGAGCGGCTACACCTTC; cdr3_aa: CASSLVHGSGYTF
j_call: TRBJ2-5; clone_size: many; d_call: TRBD2; v_call: TRBV29-1; cdr3_nt: TGCAGCGGTGCCCGGGAGGCATACCTCGAGACCCAGTACTTC; cdr3_aa: CSGAREAYLETQYF
j_call: TRBJ1-3; clone_size: many; d_call: TRBD1; v_call: TRBV28; cdr3_nt: TGTGCCAGCCGGACAGGTGGAAACACCATATATTTT; cdr3_aa: CASRTGGNTIYF
j_call: TRBJ1-1; clone_size: many; d_call: NA; v_call: TRBV15; cdr3_nt: TGTGCCACCAGCAGAGTCGACAGCTACACTGAAGCTTTCTTT; cdr3_aa: CATSRVDSYTEAFF
j_call: TRBJ2-7; clone_size: NA; d_call: NA; v_call: TRBV20-1; cdr3_nt: TGCAGTGCTACTGCCCGATTCCACGAGCAGTACTTC; cdr3_aa: CSATARFHEQYF
j_call: TRBJ1-1; clone_size: NA; d_call: TRBD1; v_call: TRBV7-2; cdr3_nt: TGTGCCAGCATTCAGACAGGGGTTTTGAACACTGAAGCTTTCTTT; cdr3_aa: CASIQTGVLNTEAFF
j_call: TRBJ1-3; clone_size: many; d_call: TRBD1; v_call: TRBV7-8; cdr3_nt: TGTGCCAGCAGCTTAAGGGGGCTTGGAAACACCATATATTTT; cdr3_aa: CASSLRGLGNTIYF
j_call: TRBJ2-7; clone_size: few; d_call: NA; v_call: TRBV27; cdr3_nt: TGTGCCAGCAGTGGGTCGGACAGATTATACGAGCAGTACTTC; cdr3_aa: CASSGSDRLYEQYF
j_call: TRBJ2-7; clone_size: many; d_call: NA; v_call: TRBV7-9; cdr3_nt: TGTGCCAGCAGCCCGGGTCTCGTGTCCTACGAGCAGTACTTC; cdr3_aa: CASSPGLVSYEQYF
j_call: TRBJ2-7; clone_size: many; d_call: NA; v_call: TRBV12-3/TRBV12-4; cdr3_nt: TGTGCCAGCAGTCCTGATACAGGGCTGAACGAGCAGTACTTC; cdr3_aa: CASSPDTGLNEQYF
j_call: TRBJ1-5; clone_size: many; d_call: TRBD1; v_call: TRBV28; cdr3_nt: TGTGCCAGCAGTTTAATCGGGACAGGGGGTCCCCTTGGGAATCAGCCCCAGCATTTT; cdr3_aa: CASSLIGTGGPLGNQPQHF
j_call: TRBJ1-2; clone_size: few; d_call: NA; v_call: TRBV5-1; cdr3_nt: TGCGCCAGCAGCTTGGTAAGAGGAGGGGAGAACTATGGCTACACCTTC; cdr3_aa: CASSLVRGGENYGYTF
j_call: TRBJ1-5; clone_size: many; d_call: TRBD1; v_call: TRBV30; cdr3_nt: TGTGCCTGGAGTTTAGGTGGGGACAGTTATCAGCCCCAGCATTTT; cdr3_aa: CAWSLGGDSYQPQHF
j_call: TRBJ2-2; clone_size: many; d_call: NA; v_call: TRBV25-1; cdr3_nt: TGTGCCAGCAGTCCCCCCGGCGGACTCCCGAACACCGGGGAGCTGTTTTTT; cdr3_aa: CASSPPGGLPNTGELFF
j_call: TRBJ1-1; clone_size: NA; d_call: NA; v_call: TRBV20-1; cdr3_nt: TGCAGTGCTAGTGAAGATGAAGCTTTCTTT; cdr3_aa: CSASEDEAFF
j_call: TRBJ1-1; clone_size: NA; d_call: NA; v_call: TRBV12-3/TRBV12-4; cdr3_nt: TGTGCCGACAGGCCCTCCCGGGACACTGAAGCTTTCTTT; cdr3_aa: CADRPSRDTEAFF
j_call: TRBJ2-5; clone_size: many; d_call: TRBD2; v_call: TRBV4-1; cdr3_nt: TGCGCCAGCAGCCAAGACCTAGGGACTAGCAGGCTTGAGACCCAGTACTTC; cdr3_aa: CASSQDLGTSRLETQYF
j_call: TRBJ2-4; clone_size: NA; d_call: NA; v_call: TRBV7-2; cdr3_nt: TGTGCCAGCAGCTTAAGGACTCTACCCAAAAACATTCAGTACTTC; cdr3_aa: CASSLRTLPKNIQYF
j_call: TRBJ1-2; clone_size: NA; d_call: NA; v_call: TRBV12-3/TRBV12-4; cdr3_nt: TGTGCCAGCAGTTTACTCGTAATACCTTCTAACTATGGCTACACCTTC; cdr3_aa: CASSLLVIPSNYGYTF
j_call: TRBJ1-1; clone_size: many; d_call: TRBD1; v_call: TRBV27; cdr3_nt: TGTGCCAGCAGTTTCTTACCCCCGGGGACAGGGAACACTGAAGCTTTCTTT; cdr3_aa: CASSFLPPGTGNTEAFF
j_call: TRBJ1-2; clone_size: many; d_call: NA; v_call: TRBV28; cdr3_nt: TGTGCCAGCAGTTTGATCGGGACCCACTATGGCTACACCTTC; cdr3_aa: CASSLIGTHYGYTF
j_call: TRBJ2-5; clone_size: many; d_call: TRBD2; v_call: TRBV6-1; cdr3_nt: TGTGCCAGCAGTGAAGGAGCGGGGGGGCAAGAGACCCAGTACTTC; cdr3_aa: CASSEGAGGQETQYF